This TCR beta chain stems from a study of control samples from healthy donors and cancer patients. CDR3 size: 19 residues. V lost 0 bases and J lost 1, with 19 bases in between. Profiling relied on immunoSEQ multiplex PCR, and the TCRdb table lists in-frame clones only, not all of them. The table lists about 84,000 clones, about nine tenths of them singletons. Sequencing was done on a sample of blood. The V call is TRBV23-1, the J call TRBJ1-5, with D maybe TRBD1 (6 bases). TRBV23-1 is identified as an open reading frame with a role that is uncertain. The TCR originated in a man between 45 and 60 years old in good health. CDR3 nucleotides: TGCGCCAGCAGTCAATCAACCACAGGGCCCGTACAAAGCAATCAGCCCCAGCATTTT. Translated: CASSQSTTGPVQSNQPQHF.